The TCR beta chain under discussion was sequenced for a study of response to subunit inactivated influenza vaccine. This clonotype was counted a few times. In TCRdb, the RT-PCR reads were re-called with MiXCR into one record per CDR3 protein. The sample carries under 500,000 distinct CDR3 sequences, approximately 11% recorded once. The CDR3 covers 14 residues. Trimming took off 3 bases at V and 2 bases at J, with 8 bases between the two ends. Germline V lookup: CDR1 SEHNR, CDR2 FQNEAQ (reference sequence). The J gene is TRBJ2-1, the V gene TRBV7-9; D not resolved. The sequence derives from a man in his forties or fifties who received an inactivated influenza vaccine. The sample was PBMCs from blood, taken roughly 48 days after vaccination. The CDR3 coding sequence is TGTGCCAGCAGCTTCCGGGTTACCTACAATGAGCAGTTCTTC. This codes for CASSFRVTYNEQFF.